Sequencing of this T cell receptor (beta chain) was carried out in a study of T cells in Graves' hyperthyroidism and ophthalmopathy. This clonotype has ten or more counts. Its antigen remains unidentified. Template material for amplifying TCR beta CDR3 regions consisted of RNA transcripts. When the TCR CDR3 underwent first-round RT-PCR, the HTBI primer set was used. One entry per CDR3 protein results from TCRdb running MiXCR on the multiplex PCR reads. The data hold nearly 600,000 distinct CDR3 sequences, with 11% to 15% observed a single time. Germline CDR1 is MDHEN and CDR2 is SYDVKM. This CDR3 comprises 13 residues. The V segment lost 6 bases and the J segment 5 bases; nucleotides outside the gene matches: 1. General observations from the study: Stable hyperthyroidism was told apart from ophthalmopathy by a model built on 13 V-J features.

The sequence was collected from a woman aged 18-35 years with Graves' ophthalmopathy. V gene TRBV28 combines with J gene TRBJ1-5, with 10 bases aligning to TRBD1. Sequenced material: blood. The CDR3 DNA follows: TGTGCCAGCAGGACAGGGGGCCATCAGCCCCAGCATTTT. Its protein is CASRTGGHQPQHF.